The 22 T cell receptor beta chains presented below share a single source sample, sequenced in a study of T cell responses to AZD1222 COVID-19 vaccine. Measured with immunoSEQ multiplex PCR; TCRdb has only the in-frame clones, and not every one. The sample lists 100,000 to 150,000 clones, about 88% occurring once. Here the sequenced sample was peripheral blood, taken on day 0 of AZD1222 vaccination. The receptor source for this set is an adult in good health.

CDR3 protein: CASSVSDRYNEQFF. Here the CDR3 DNA reads TGTGCCAGCAGCGTGTCGGACAGATACAATGAGCAGTTCTTC. The V and J genes are TRBV9 and TRBJ2-1; the D gene is possibly TRBD1 (6 bases). The CDR3 sequence is 14 residues long. Looked up from germline, CDR1 is SGDLS and CDR2 is YYNGEE. The V gene lost 2 bases and the J gene lost 4 bases, with 10 bases spanning the gap.

J is TRBJ1-6 and V is TRBV5-4; 7 bases align to TRBD1. V was pared by 4 bases and J by 7 bases, with 5 bases of the junction left unmatched. This CDR3 is 14 amino acids long. In germline, CDR1 is SGHNT, CDR2 YYREEE (reference sequence). The CDR3 DNA follows: TGTGCCAGCAGCATGACAGGGTTGAATTCACCCCTCCACTTT. Its translation: CASSMTGLNSPLHF. Looking up the rest from reference TRBV5-4 and TRBJ1-6 gives the full variable domain: ETGVTQSPTHLIKTRGQQVTLRCSSQSGHNTVSWYQQALGQGPQFIFQYYREEENGRGNFPPRFSGLQFPNYSSELNVNALELDDSALYLCASSMTGLNSPLHFGNGTRLTVT.

The CDR3 region is CASSVDREQFF. The CDR3 DNA follows: TGTGCCAGCAGCGTTGACAGGGAGCAGTTCTTC. V usage is TRBV9 and J usage is TRBJ2-1; D is possibly TRBD1 (6 bases). The CDR3 has 11 amino acids. V lost 2 bases and J lost 10, with 7 bases in between. The germline gives CDR1 SGDLS, CDR2 YYNGEE.

This chain joins TRBV12-5 and TRBJ1-1; D is uncertain. The length of the CDR3 is 11 residues. The V end was cut by 2 bases, the J end by 11 bases, with 9 bases between. Looked up from germline, CDR1 is LGHNT and CDR2 is FRNRAP. Written as DNA, the CDR3 is TGTGCTAGTGGTTTGAATAGTCTGGCTTTCTTT. It yields the protein CASGLNSLAFF. The whole variable domain, remainder taken from reference TRBV12-5 and TRBJ1-1, is DARVTQTPRHKVTEMGQEVTMRCQPILGHNTVFWYRQTMMQGLELLAYFRNRAPLDDSGMPKDRFSAEMPDATLATLKIQPSEPRDSAVYFCASGLNSLAFFGQGTRLTVV.

This sequence joins TRBV9 and TRBJ1-2; D is possibly TRBD1 (6 bases). Germline-derived CDR1 and CDR2 are SGDLS and YYNGEE. CDR3 length: 12 residues. V lost 3 bases and J 7 bases, leaving 10 bases between the germline ends. CDR3 bases: TGTGCCAGCAGCGCGACAGGAGCTGGCTACACCTTC. This gives the protein CASSATGAGYTF. Full variable domain (missing parts from reference TRBV9 and TRBJ1-2): DSGVTQTPKHLITATGQRVTLRCSPRSGDLSVYWYQQSLDQGLQFLIQYYNGEERAKGNILERFSAQQFPDLHSELNLSSLELGDSALYFCASSATGAGYTFGSGTRLTVV.

The gene calls are TRBV24-1 and TRBJ1-2; 10 nucleotides agree with TRBD1. CDR3 length: 14 amino acids. V was pared by 4 bases and J by 8 bases, with 6 bases of the junction left unmatched. The germline CDR1 and CDR2 sequences are KGHDR and SFDVKD. The DNA of the CDR3 is TGTGCCACCAGTGAAACCGGGACAGGGGTGGGCTACACCTTC. Amino acids: CATSETGTGVGYTF.

The rearrangement joins TRBV5-4 to TRBJ2-5; 8 nucleotides agree with TRBD2. Trimming removed 4 bases from V and 1 base from J; junction bases left unmatched: 9. CDR1 SGHNT and CDR2 YYREEE come from the germline V gene (reference sequence). The CDR3 has 16 amino acids. This CDR3 is CASSPAGGGFQETQYF. The CDR3 DNA is TGTGCCAGCAGCCCCGCTGGCGGGGGGTTCCAAGAGACCCAGTACTTC.

The chain links TRBV28 to TRBJ2-5, with 7 bases fitting TRBD1. Germline CDR1 MDHEN, CDR2 SYDVKM. The CDR3 consists of 15 residues. V lost 6 bases to trimming and J lost 4 bases; unmatched junction nucleotides: 11. In DNA, the CDR3 is TGTGCCAGCAGCCAAGTACAGGGGACCGGAGAGACCCAGTACTTC. Protein product: CASSQVQGTGETQYF.

This rearrangement joins TRBV19 to TRBJ1-1; D is uncertain. This CDR3 region has 13 residues. Germline V gives CDR1 LNHDA, CDR2 SQIVND (reference sequence). The V end was cut by 2 bases, the J end by 0 bases, with 4 bases between. This CDR3 reads CASSISMNTEAFF. DNA for the CDR3: TGTGCCAGTAGTATATCCATGAACACTGAAGCTTTCTTT.

A word on this clone: Sequence at one end of the junction differs from germline and may be a read error. The chain links TRBV19 to TRBJ2-7; 16 bases are a match to TRBD2. The CDR3 contains 15 residues. CDR1 LNHDA and CDR2 SQIVND come from the germline V gene (reference sequence). The CDR3 protein is CASVHAGTSGRALDF. CDR3 in DNA: TGTGCCAGTGTCCATGCCGGGACTAGCGGGAGGGCCCTCGACTTC.

The chain combines TRBV7-2 with TRBJ1-2, with 9 bases aligning to TRBD1. V shed 0 bases, J shed 6 bases, and the junction held 5 bases outside the gene matches. This CDR3 is 15 amino acids long. In germline, CDR1 is SGHTA, CDR2 FQGNSA. The CDR3 nucleotides are TGTGCCAGCAGCTTAGCCCTAAGGACAGGGGATGGCTACACCTTC. Protein product: CASSLALRTGDGYTF.

CDR3: CASSLRTPGNTEAFF. The CDR3 region has the DNA TGTGCCAGCAGTTTAAGGACCCCCGGGAACACTGAAGCTTTCTTT. The chain recombines TRBV28 with TRBJ1-1; no definite D call. This CDR3 comprises 15 residues. The V end was cut by 2 bases, the J end by 1 base, with 11 bases between. Germline V gene sequence: CDR1 MDHEN, CDR2 SYDVKM.

The genes are TRBV3-1 (or the pseudogene TRBV3-2) and TRBJ1-2, with TRBD1 matching 9 bases. V shed 5 bases and J 5 bases; nucleotides not matched to a gene: 6. The CDR3 totals 14 residues. From germline, CDR1 is LGHDT and CDR2 YNNKEL (reference sequence). This CDR3 is CASSRDRVSYGYTF. CDR3 nucleotide sequence: TGTGCCAGCAGCAGGGACAGGGTTTCGTATGGCTACACCTTC.

A word on this clone: The same CDR3 arises from other DNA sequences in this sample as well. This sequence joins TRBV28 and TRBJ2-7; 8 nucleotides match TRBD1. Germline V gene lookup returns CDR1 MDHEN and CDR2 SYDVKM. V dropped 6 bases and J dropped 1; count of bases not matched to a gene: 8. The CDR3 is 15 residues long. The CDR3 reads CASRRDRGFSYEQYF. In nucleotides, the CDR3 is TGTGCCAGCAGGCGCGACAGGGGATTTTCCTACGAGCAGTACTTC.

The chain links TRBV24-1 to TRBJ2-7; 12 nucleotides agree with TRBD1. CDR1 and CDR2 (germline): KGHDR, SFDVKD. J lost 6 bases, V lost 7 bases, and 6 bases had no gene match. The length of the CDR3 is 14 residues. CDR3: CATSPGQGATEQYF. The DNA of the CDR3 is TGTGCCACCAGCCCGGGACAGGGGGCGACCGAGCAGTACTTC.

This clone showed up just once. The chain is built from TRBV9 and TRBJ2-7, with D possibly called TRBD1 or TRBD2 (5 bases each). This CDR3 is 14 amino acids long. Trimming stripped 4 bases from V and 2 bases from J, with 13 bases between. Germline lookup yields CDR1 SGDLS and CDR2 YYNGEE. Here the CDR3 reads CASSSRDGPYEQYF. CDR3 DNA sequence: TGTGCCAGCAGCAGCCGGGACGGCCCCTACGAGCAGTACTTC.

This clone has only one observation. The V gene is TRBV5-6, the J gene TRBJ1-5, with D possibly TRBD1 on 5 matching bases. There are 13 residues in the CDR3. Germline CDR1 SGHDT, CDR2 YYEEEE. Between the trimmed V and J ends, which lost 4 bases and 4 bases, there was a span of 9 bases. The CDR3 nucleotides are TGTGCCAGCAGCCGGTGGGGGAATCAGCCCCAGCATTTT. It translates to CASSRWGNQPQHF. Based on the CDR3 plus reference TRBV5-6 and TRBJ1-5, the full variable domain is DAGVTQSPTHLIKTRGQQVTLRCSPKSGHDTVSWYQQALGQGPQFIFQYYEEEERQRGNFPDRFSGHQFPNYSSELNVNALLLGDSALYLCASSRWGNQPQHFGDGTRLSIL.

This clone was seen a single time. V and J are TRBV19 and TRBJ2-1, with 8 bases identical to TRBD2. J was trimmed by 2 bases and V by 5 bases; bases with no gene match: 2. Germline V gives CDR1 LNHDA, CDR2 SQIVND (reference sequence). The CDR3 has 14 amino acids. DNA for the CDR3: TGTGCCAGTAGTTTCGGGGGGGCCTACAATGAGCAGTTCTTC. This codes for CASSFGGAYNEQFF.

This clone was picked up a small number of times. The chain recombines TRBV21-1 with TRBJ2-7; TRBD1 reflects the table's D call only, with no check against the DNA. TRBV21-1 is recorded as a pseudogene. CDR3 length: 20 residues. This CDR3 reads CASSRCRDRETHSLSYEQYF. The CDR3 DNA reads TGTGCCAGCAGCAGGTGTCGCGACAGGGAAACCCATTCCCTTTCCTACGAGCAGTACTTC.

The chain is built from TRBV4-3 and TRBJ1-2; D unresolved. CDR1 LGHNA and CDR2 YSLEER come from the germline V gene. Trimming removed 0 bases at V and 4 bases at J, with 9 bases between. The CDR3 length is 14 residues. CDR3 sequence: CASSQEETSYGYTF. CDR3 in DNA: TGCGCCAGCAGCCAAGAAGAGACAAGCTATGGCTACACCTTC.

V is TRBV28 and J is TRBJ1-1; D might be TRBD1 (6 bases). CDR3 length: 14 residues. The germline CDR1 and CDR2 sequences are MDHEN and SYDVKM. Trimming took 8 bases from V and 1 from J, leaving 14 bases between them. The CDR3: CASVRGGGNTEAFF. In nucleotides, the CDR3 is TGTGCCAGCGTACGTGGGGGCGGGAACACTGAAGCTTTCTTT. Combining the CDR3 with reference TRBV28 and TRBJ1-1 gives the whole variable domain DVKVTQSSRYLVKRTGEKVFLECVQDMDHENMFWYRQDPGLGLRLIYFSYDVKMKEKGDIPEGYSVSREKKERFSLILESASTNQTSMYLCASVRGGGNTEAFFGQGTRLTVV.

The CDR3 nucleotides are TGTGCCAGCTCCCTACCGGGGCGAGGGGAGGACACTGAAGCTTTCTTT. Translated, it gives CASSLPGRGEDTEAFF. This chain links TRBV19 with TRBJ1-1, with a possible D match to TRBD1 (5 bases). The CDR3 loop spans 16 amino acids. V was pared by 9 bases and J by 3 bases, with 23 bases between. Germline CDR1 LNHDA, CDR2 SQIVND (reference sequence).